These 4 T cell receptor beta chains share one sample of origin, sequenced in a study of identical twins. Using its own MiXCR run on the 5' RACE reads, TCRdb lists one record per CDR3 protein. The sample gives about 570,000 distinct CDR3 sequences, roughly 9.5% of which show up once; around 3.2% is in the top ten. This sample was shared with a second study, whose subject was yellow fever vaccine responses in identical twins.

The sample taken for sequencing was PBMCs. These receptors came from a woman between 18 and 30 years old in good health.

This clonotype was recorded a few times. The chain carries TRBV4-2 and TRBJ2-1, with 9 bases that match TRBD1. The CDR3 loop spans 16 amino acids. With 0 bases clipped from V and 5 bases from J, the junction kept 5 bases outside the gene matches. Germline CDR1 reads LGHNA; CDR2 reads YNFKEQ. The CDR3 region is CASSQETGGDHNEQFF. As DNA, the CDR3 is TGTGCCAGCAGCCAAGAGACAGGGGGGGATCACAATGAGCAGTTCTTC.

The rearrangement uses TRBV14 and TRBJ2-2; D is undetermined. Deletions cut 0 bases from V and 4 bases from J, with 9 bases between. CDR3 length: 15 residues. Germline loops: CDR1 SGHDN, CDR2 FVKESK. The CDR3 is CASSQDRVGTGELFF. The DNA for the CDR3 is TGTGCCAGCAGCCAAGATCGGGTTGGCACCGGGGAGCTGTTTTTT.

This clonotype appeared a few times. The DNA of the CDR3 is TGCAGCGTTGAAGGGACTCGGAACACCGGGGAGCTGTTTTTT. Its translation: CSVEGTRNTGELFF. The chain has TRBV29-1 and TRBJ2-2, with D possibly being TRBD2 (5 bases). Germline V gene sequence: CDR1 SQVTM, CDR2 ANQGSEA. Trimming left V 1 base short and J 1 base short, with 7 bases between. The CDR3 runs to 14 residues.

This rearrangement joins TRBV20-1 to TRBJ2-7; the D is unclear. Between the trimmed V and J ends, which lost 4 bases and 5 bases, there was a span of 18 bases. The CDR3 spans 14 residues. The germline V gene encodes CDR1 DFQATT and CDR2 SNEGSKA (reference sequence). CDR3 amino acids: CSANPLTESHEQYF. As DNA, the CDR3 is TGCAGTGCTAACCCCCTGACGGAGAGCCACGAGCAGTACTTC.